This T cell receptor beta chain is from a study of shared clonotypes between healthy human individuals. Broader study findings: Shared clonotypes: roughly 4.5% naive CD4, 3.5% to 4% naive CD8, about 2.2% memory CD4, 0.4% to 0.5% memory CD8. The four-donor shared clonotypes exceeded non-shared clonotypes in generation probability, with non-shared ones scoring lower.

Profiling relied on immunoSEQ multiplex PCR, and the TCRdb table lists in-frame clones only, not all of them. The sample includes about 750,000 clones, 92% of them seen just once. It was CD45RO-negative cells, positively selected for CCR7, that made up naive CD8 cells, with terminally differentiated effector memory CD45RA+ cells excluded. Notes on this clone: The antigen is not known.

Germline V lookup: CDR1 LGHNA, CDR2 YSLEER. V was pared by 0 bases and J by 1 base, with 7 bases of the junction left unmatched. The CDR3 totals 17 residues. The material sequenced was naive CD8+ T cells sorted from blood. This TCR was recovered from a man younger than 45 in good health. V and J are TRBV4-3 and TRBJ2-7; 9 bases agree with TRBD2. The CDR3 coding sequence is TGCGCCAGCAGCCAAGAAGGAAGCGGGAGGTTTTCCTACGAGCAGTACTTC. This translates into CASSQEGSGRFSYEQYF.